The 12 T cell receptor beta chains given below trace back to one sample, sequenced in a study of T cell repertoires in cytomegalovirus infection. These TCRs' antigens remain unknown. MiXCR was run by TCRdb on the reads, yielding one entry per CDR3 protein. This table has 600,000 to 700,000 distinct CDR3 sequences, roughly 36% appearing once. The source was cultured PBMCs, collected from culture after CMV antigen stimulation. The source is a human donor in good health (CMV status not recorded). Some clones in this sample may be carry-over from other donors' samples.

Only one count was recorded for this clonotype. The chain carries TRBV20-1 and TRBJ2-7, with D perhaps assigned TRBD1 or TRBD2 (5 bases each). The germline V gene encodes CDR1 DFQATT and CDR2 SNEGSKA (reference sequence). There are 17 residues in the CDR3. V was trimmed by 6 bases and J by 2 bases, leaving 26 bases between them. CDR3 DNA sequence: TGCAGTGCCTCCGGAATGGAAGGGGACCTCCTCGCCTACGAGCAGTACTTC. This gives the protein CSASGMEGDLLAYEQYF.

This chain joins TRBV19 and TRBJ2-3; D gene unclear. V lost 4 bases and J 5 bases, leaving 13 bases between the germline ends. Germline lookup yields CDR1 LNHDA and CDR2 SQIVND (reference sequence). The CDR3 spans 14 residues. The chain's CDR3 is CASSKAFPLDTQYF. In DNA, the CDR3 is TGTGCCAGTAGTAAGGCTTTTCCCCTAGATACGCAGTATTTT. Based on the CDR3 plus reference TRBV19 and TRBJ2-3, the full variable domain is DGGITQSPKYLFRKEGQNVTLSCEQNLNHDAMYWYRQDPGQGLRLIYYSQIVNDFQKGDIAEGYSVSREKKESFPLTVTSAQKNPTAFYLCASSKAFPLDTQYFGPGTRLTVL.

The chain combines TRBV7-2 with TRBJ1-4; unclear D gene. The ends were cut back, 2 bases at V and 8 bases at J, with 9 bases in the middle. Germline V gives CDR1 SGHTA, CDR2 FQGNSA. The CDR3 has 13 amino acids. The CDR3 region is CASSLLGREKLFF. In DNA, the CDR3 is TGTGCCAGCAGCTTATTGGGTCGAGAAAAACTGTTTTTT.

The genes are TRBV10-3 and TRBJ2-7; possibly TRBD1 or TRBD2 for D (5 bases each). The length of the CDR3 is 12 residues. Germline V lookup: CDR1 ENHRY, CDR2 SYGVKD. Trimming removed 8 bases from V and 7 bases from J, with 15 bases in between. CDR3 sequence reads: CAIRRGEGEQYF. The DNA for the CDR3 is TGTGCCATCCGCCGAGGTGAGGGGGAGCAGTACTTC.

V and J are TRBV7-9 and TRBJ2-1; TRBD2 matches 7 bases. This CDR3 contains 19 residues. From germline, CDR1 is SEHNR and CDR2 FQNEAQ (reference sequence). Trimming at V came to 3 bases and at J to 0 bases, leaving 14 bases not matched to a gene. This CDR3 reads CASSFSPFSGPSSYNEQFF. In DNA form, the CDR3 reads TGTGCCAGCAGCTTCTCCCCCTTTAGCGGGCCGAGCTCCTACAATGAGCAGTTCTTC.

This clonotype was counted only a few times. The rearrangement links TRBV7-2 to TRBJ1-2; D unclear. Germline V CDR1 and CDR2: SGHTA, FQGNSA. The CDR3 contains 13 residues. The ends were cut back, 6 bases at V and 2 bases at J, with 10 bases in the middle. The CDR3 DNA reads TGTGCCAGCAGTACAGACCAAAACTATGGCTACACCTTC. Protein: CASSTDQNYGYTF.

The CDR3 loop is CASSLQRRGGTDTQYF. The CDR3 nucleotides are TGTGCCAGCAGCTTACAGCGGAGGGGAGGCACAGATACGCAGTATTTT. The chain carries TRBV7-2 and TRBJ2-3; perhaps TRBD2 as D (6 bases). V lost 2 bases and J lost 1, with 13 bases in between. CDR1 SGHTA and CDR2 FQGNSA come from the germline V gene. The CDR3 has 16 amino acids.

The chain couples TRBV7-9 to TRBJ1-1; no clear D. The CDR3 sequence is 15 residues long. From germline, CDR1 is SEHNR and CDR2 FQNEAQ (reference sequence). Trimming took off 1 base at V and 3 bases at J, with 12 bases between the two ends. The CDR3: CASSLGPFMYTEAFF. DNA of the CDR3: TGTGCCAGCAGCTTAGGGCCCTTTATGTACACTGAAGCTTTCTTT.

The V call is TRBV7-2, the J call TRBJ2-7; D is undetermined. V lost 7 bases, J lost 4 bases, and 8 bases lay in between. Germline lookup yields CDR1 SGHTA and CDR2 FQGNSA. The CDR3 runs to 11 residues. CDR3 sequence reads: CASNSMYEQYF. The CDR3, as DNA: TGTGCCAGCAATTCCATGTACGAGCAGTACTTC.

The CDR3 sequence is CASSTLGGEFIYEQYF. The CDR3 nucleotides read TGTGCCAGCAGCACATTGGGGGGGGAGTTCATTTACGAGCAGTACTTC. This chain connects TRBV7-6 to TRBJ2-7, with 7 bases lining up with TRBD2. The V segment lost 5 bases and the J segment 4 bases; nucleotides outside the gene matches: 14. This CDR3 spans 16 amino acids. The germline V gene has CDR1 SGHVS and CDR2 FNYEAQ.

The chain carries TRBV12-3 or TRBV12-4 and TRBJ2-2; D uncertain. This CDR3 spans 16 amino acids. V lost 7 bases to trimming and J lost 0 bases, with 15 bases between them. CDR3 sequence: CASNPRTGPNTGELFF. DNA of the CDR3: TGTGCCAGCAACCCCCGCACGGGTCCGAACACCGGGGAGCTGTTTTTT.

This clonotype was counted once. This may come from a read error, since a much larger clone is one base off. This CDR3 reads CASSLQGAGQPRHF. The CDR3 DNA follows: TGTGCCAGCAGCCTACAGGGTGCCGGTCAGCCCCGGCATTTT. This sequence joins TRBV7-2 and TRBJ1-5; D possibly corresponds to TRBD1 (6 bases). The length of the CDR3 is 14 residues. Germline V lookup: CDR1 SGHTA, CDR2 FQGNSA.